This TCR beta chain was identified during a study of identical twins. Germline lookup yields CDR1 SGDLS and CDR2 YYNGEE. Deletions cut 0 bases from V and 9 bases from J, with 25 bases between. The CDR3 contains 18 residues. This clonotype came up many times. One entry per CDR3 protein results from TCRdb running MiXCR on the 5' RACE reads. Of around 100,000 distinct CDR3 sequences in the sample, about 6% were seen once. The sample consisted of memory T cells sorted from blood. The rearrangement links TRBV9 to TRBJ2-4; the D gene is possibly TRBD2 (7 bases). The sequence derives from a woman aged 50 to 65 in good health. The CDR3 sequence: CASSVGLGASGGEGIQYF. CDR3 nucleotides: TGTGCCAGCAGCGTAGGTCTGGGGGCTAGCGGAGGGGAGGGCATTCAGTACTTC.